This T cell receptor beta chain originates from a study of cytomegalovirus exposure and HLA in healthy donors. Concerning this clone itself: Its antigen is undetermined.

General study points: Under in vitro conditions, three CMV-associated chains were confirmed as specific for CMV antigens. The majority of TCR sequences were rare, yet some public TCRs appeared in many donors. In the 90 to 150 validation repertoires, 85% to 95% of cluster scores exceeded 0, per a later analysis.

Produced via immunoSEQ multiplex PCR; TCRdb's table is partial and in-frame only. The sample consists of some 150,000 clones, 88% of them appearing once. Germline values: CDR1 SNHLY, CDR2 FYNNEI. The CDR3 is 16 residues long. The source material was PBMCs. The sequence was obtained from a woman aged 18-35 years in good health and CMV-seropositive. The chain employs TRBV2 and TRBJ2-3; TRBD2 matches at 11 bases. The chain's CDR3 is CASLAGGRGETDTQYF. The DNA for the CDR3 is TGTGCGTCGCTAGCGGGAGGAAGGGGCGAAACAGATACGCAGTATTTT.